This T cell receptor beta chain stems from a study of T cell repertoires in cytomegalovirus infection. On the study more broadly: HLA-B-restricted CMV epitopes that are well studied, plus recently identified HLA-C-restricted ones, were used by the study. The public TCR beta signatures pointed to both CMV infection and matching HLA type.

Germline V gene lookup returns CDR1 SGHAT and CDR2 FQNNGV. Trimming at V came to 3 bases and at J to 6 bases, leaving 7 bases not matched to a gene. The length of the CDR3 is 17 residues. Each CDR3 protein is one row after TCRdb ran MiXCR on the reads. Of 750,000 to 950,000 distinct CDR3 sequences listed, roughly 29% are singletons. About this clonotype: Its antigen is unknown.

Overall study findings and caveats: The response measured ex vivo was dominated by TCR beta clonotypes (HLA-C-restricted and CMV-specific). Frequencies of public TCR beta families were cumulated, and this identified carriers of CMV plus the relevant HLA.

The sample consisted of cultured CD8+ T cells from PBMCs, taken from culture after CMV antigen stimulation. This rearrangement joins TRBV11-2 to TRBJ2-1; 14 nucleotides agree with TRBD2. The source is a human donor in good health (CMV status not recorded). Some clones in this sample may be carry-over from other donors' samples. The CDR3 is CASSFYTGTSGGNEQFF. CDR3 sequence (DNA): TGTGCCAGCAGCTTCTATACTGGGACTAGCGGGGGCAATGAGCAGTTCTTC.